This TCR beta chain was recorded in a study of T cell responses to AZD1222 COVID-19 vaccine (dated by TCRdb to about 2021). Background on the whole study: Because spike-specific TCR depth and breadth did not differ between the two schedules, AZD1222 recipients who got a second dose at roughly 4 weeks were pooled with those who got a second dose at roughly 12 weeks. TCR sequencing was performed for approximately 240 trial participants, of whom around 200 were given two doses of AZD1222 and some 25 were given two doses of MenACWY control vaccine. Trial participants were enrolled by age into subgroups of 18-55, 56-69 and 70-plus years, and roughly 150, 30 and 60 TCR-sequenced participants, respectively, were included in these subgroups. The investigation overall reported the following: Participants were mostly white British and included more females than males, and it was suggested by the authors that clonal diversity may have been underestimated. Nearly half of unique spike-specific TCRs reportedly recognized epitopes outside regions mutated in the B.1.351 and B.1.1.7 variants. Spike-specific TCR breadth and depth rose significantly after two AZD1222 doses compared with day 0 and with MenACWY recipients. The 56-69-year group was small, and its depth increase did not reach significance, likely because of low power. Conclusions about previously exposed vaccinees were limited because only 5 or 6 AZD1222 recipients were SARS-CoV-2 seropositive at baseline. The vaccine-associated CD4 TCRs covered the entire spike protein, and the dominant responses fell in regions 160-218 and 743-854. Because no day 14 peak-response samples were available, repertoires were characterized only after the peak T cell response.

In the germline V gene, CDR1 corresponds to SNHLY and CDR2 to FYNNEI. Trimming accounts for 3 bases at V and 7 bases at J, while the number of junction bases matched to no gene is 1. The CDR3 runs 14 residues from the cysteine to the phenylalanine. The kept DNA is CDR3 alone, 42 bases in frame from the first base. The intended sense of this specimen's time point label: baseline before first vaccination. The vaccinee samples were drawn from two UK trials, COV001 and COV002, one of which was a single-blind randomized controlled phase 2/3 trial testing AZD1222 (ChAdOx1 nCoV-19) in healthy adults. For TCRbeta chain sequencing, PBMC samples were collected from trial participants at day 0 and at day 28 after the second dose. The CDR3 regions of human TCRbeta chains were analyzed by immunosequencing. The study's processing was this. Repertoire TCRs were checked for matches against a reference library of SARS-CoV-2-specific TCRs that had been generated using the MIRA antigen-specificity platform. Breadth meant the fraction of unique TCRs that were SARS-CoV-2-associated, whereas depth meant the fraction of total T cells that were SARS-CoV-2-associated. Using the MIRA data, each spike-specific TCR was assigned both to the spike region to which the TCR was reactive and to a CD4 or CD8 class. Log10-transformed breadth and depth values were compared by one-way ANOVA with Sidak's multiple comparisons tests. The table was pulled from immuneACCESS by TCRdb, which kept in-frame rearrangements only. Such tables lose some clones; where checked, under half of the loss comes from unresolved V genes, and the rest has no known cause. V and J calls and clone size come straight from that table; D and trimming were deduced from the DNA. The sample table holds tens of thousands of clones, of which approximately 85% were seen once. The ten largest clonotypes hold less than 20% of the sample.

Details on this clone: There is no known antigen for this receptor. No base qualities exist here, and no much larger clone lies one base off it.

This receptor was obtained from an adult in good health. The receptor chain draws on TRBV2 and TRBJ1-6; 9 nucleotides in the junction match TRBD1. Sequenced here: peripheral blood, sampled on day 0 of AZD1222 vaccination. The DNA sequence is TGTGCCAGCAGTGAGGGGACAGGGAATTCACCCCTCCACTTT. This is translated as CASSEGTGNSPLHF.